These 19 T cell receptor beta chains originate from one sample sequenced in a study of cytomegalovirus exposure and HLA in healthy donors. This PCR relied on a set of 60 Vbeta primers and 13 Jbeta primers. Produced via immunoSEQ multiplex PCR; TCRdb's table is partial and in-frame only. The sample yields about 190,000 clones, about four fifths seen once. Sequencing input: PBMCs. These receptors were collected from a woman in her forties or fifties in good health and CMV-seropositive.

The chain is built from TRBV2 and TRBJ1-6; D uncertain. Per germline, CDR1 SNHLY and CDR2 FYNNEI. The V gene lost 1 base and the J gene lost 9 bases, with 7 bases spanning the gap. The CDR3 sequence is 13 residues long. CDR3 region: CASSEVRSSPLHF. DNA for the CDR3: TGTGCCAGCAGTGAAGTGAGGAGTTCACCCCTCCACTTT. Full variable domain (missing parts from reference TRBV2 and TRBJ1-6): EPEVTQTPSHQVTQMGQEVILRCVPISNHLYFYWYRQILGQKVEFLVSFYNNEISEKSEIFDDQFSVERPDGSNFTLKIRSTKLEDSAMYFCASSEVRSSPLHFGNGTRLTVT.

This clone was seen more than once but under ten times. The CDR3 here is CASSDGRTGWHTEAFF. Written as DNA, the CDR3 is TGTGCCAGCAGTGATGGTAGGACAGGGTGGCACACTGAAGCTTTCTTT. The chain employs TRBV6-1 and TRBJ1-1, with 8 nucleotides matching TRBD1. CDR1 is MNHNS and CDR2 is SASEGT in the germline V gene. This CDR3 region has 16 residues. The junction had 9 bases not matched to a gene; V was cut back by 3 bases and J by 3 bases.

This clone was observed a few times. The CDR3 DNA reads TGTGCCAGCAGCGGGGACAGGGAGAATGGCTACACCTTC. Translated, it gives CASSGDRENGYTF. The chain couples TRBV5-6 to TRBJ1-2; 9 nucleotides agree with TRBD1. V was pared by 4 bases and J by 6 bases, with 4 bases of the junction left unmatched. The germline CDR1 and CDR2 sequences are SGHDT and YYEEEE. The CDR3 sequence is 13 residues long.

The chain employs TRBV15 and TRBJ2-1; 13 bases line up with TRBD2. The CDR3 runs to 20 residues. After removal of 4 bases from V and 4 bases from J, the junction contained 16 bases not matched to a gene. Germline V gene lookup returns CDR1 LNHNV and CDR2 YYDKDF (reference sequence). In DNA, the CDR3 is TGTGCCACCAGCACACCCCCCGAGACTAGCGGGGGGCCGGAGTACAATGAGCAGTTCTTC. Translating gives CATSTPPETSGGPEYNEQFF. The entire variable domain, with the rest obtained from reference TRBV15 and TRBJ2-1, is as follows: DAMVIQNPRYQVTQFGKPVTLSCSQTLNHNVMYWYQQKSSQAPKLLFHYYDKDFNNEADTPDNFQSRRPNTSFCFLDIRSPGLGDTAMYLCATSTPPETSGGPEYNEQFFGPGTRLTVL.

Here the CDR3 reads CASSWDGDRGGGEQYF. The CDR3 coding sequence is TGTGCCAGCAGCTGGGACGGGGACAGGGGAGGAGGCGAGCAGTACTTC. The chain links TRBV7-8 to TRBJ2-7; TRBD1 aligns across 10 bases. The CDR3 length is 16 residues. CDR1 is SGHVS, CDR2 FQNEAQ, per germline. After removal of 4 bases from V and 6 bases from J, the junction contained 12 bases not matched to a gene.

The CDR3 loop reads CASSLIPGANQPQHF. The CDR3 nucleotides read TGTGCCAGCAGCTTAATCCCAGGGGCAAATCAGCCCCAGCATTTT. The chain joins TRBV7-2 to TRBJ1-5, with a tentative D call TRBD1 (6 bases). Germline CDR1 and CDR2: SGHTA and FQGNSA. V was cut by 2 bases and J by 4 bases, with 12 bases left in between. This CDR3 is built from 15 residues.

The chain combines TRBV5-4 with TRBJ2-2; tentative D call: TRBD2 (6 bases). The germline V gene has CDR1 SGHNT and CDR2 YYREEE (reference sequence). The length of the CDR3 is 12 residues. V was cut by 6 bases and J by 7 bases, with 10 bases left in between. DNA for the CDR3: TGTGCCAGCAAAAGGAGGGGCGGGGAGCTGTTTTTT. Translated: CASKRRGGELFF.

At least ten counts were recorded for this clone. The chain couples TRBV5-1 to TRBJ1-6; a possible D gene is TRBD1 (5 bases). The germline V gene has CDR1 SGHRS and CDR2 YFSETQ. The length of the CDR3 is 14 residues. The V and J ends lost 0 bases and 5 bases respectively, with 6 bases between them. The CDR3: CASSLGGDNSPLHF. The CDR3 DNA sequence: TGCGCCAGCAGCTTGGGGGGGGATAATTCACCCCTCCACTTT.

This clone has a handful of counts. The chain recombines TRBV7-3 with TRBJ2-7, with a possible D match to TRBD2 (5 bases). The ends were cut back, 5 bases at V and 5 bases at J, with 13 bases in the middle. Germline CDR1 and CDR2: SGHTA and FQGTGA. The CDR3 contains 13 residues. DNA of the CDR3: TGTGCCAGCAGCCCCAGGCGGGCGGACGAGCAGTACTTC. Encoded protein: CASSPRRADEQYF. Together with reference TRBV7-3 and TRBJ2-7, the CDR3 gives the full variable domain: GAGVSQTPSNKVTEKGKYVELRCDPISGHTALYWYRQSLGQGPEFLIYFQGTGAADDSGLPNDRFFAVRPEGSVSTLKIQRTERGDSAVYLCASSPRRADEQYFGPGTRLTVT.

The gene calls are TRBV9 and TRBJ1-2; 7 nucleotides align to TRBD1. CDR1 is SGDLS, CDR2 YYNGEE, per germline. The CDR3 has 16 residues. Trimming cost V 0 bases and J 3 bases; bases outside gene matches: 8. CDR3 bases: TGTGCCAGCAGCGTAGGGAGAGGGGGCGCCTACTATGGCTACACCTTC. It encodes CASSVGRGGAYYGYTF. The variable domain in full, completed from reference TRBV9 and TRBJ1-2, reads DSGVTQTPKHLITATGQRVTLRCSPRSGDLSVYWYQQSLDQGLQFLIQYYNGEERAKGNILERFSAQQFPDLHSELNLSSLELGDSALYFCASSVGRGGAYYGYTFGSGTRLTVV.

This clone was counted a few times. This chain joins TRBV7-7 and TRBJ2-2; weak D call: TRBD1 (5 bases). This CDR3 is 14 amino acids long. Trimming removed 5 bases at V and 1 base at J, with 8 bases between. CDR1 and CDR2 from the germline V gene are SSHAT and FNYEAQ (reference sequence). This CDR3 reads CASSAGQNTGELFF. The CDR3 DNA sequence: TGTGCCAGCAGCGCCGGACAGAACACCGGGGAGCTGTTTTTT.

This chain joins TRBV5-5 and TRBJ1-5; no clear D gene. The CDR3 has 15 residues. Between the trimmed V and J ends, which lost 2 bases and 0 bases, there was a span of 9 bases. Per germline, CDR1 SGHKS and CDR2 YYEKEE (reference sequence). The CDR3 DNA reads as TGTGCCAGCAGCTTATACGGGGATAGCAATCAGCCCCAGCATTTT. Translated: CASSLYGDSNQPQHF.

The gene calls are TRBV18 and TRBJ1-1; D is uncertain. V shed 3 bases and J shed 4 bases, with 9 bases lying between them. The CDR3 is 13 amino acids. The germline V gene encodes CDR1 KGHSH and CDR2 LQKENI. The CDR3 protein is CASSPWQATEAFF. CDR3 DNA: TGTGCCAGCTCACCCTGGCAGGCCACTGAAGCTTTCTTT.

This clone came up a few times. The J gene is TRBJ1-5, the V gene TRBV6-1, with 10 bases fitting TRBD1. The germline V gene has CDR1 MNHNS and CDR2 SASEGT. The length of the CDR3 is 15 residues. V lost 1 base, J lost 9 bases, and 6 bases stayed unmatched. CDR3 bases: TGTGCCAGCAGTGAAGAGACAGGGGGCAACGGGCCCCAGCATTTT. Protein product: CASSEETGGNGPQHF.

CDR3 nucleotide sequence: TGTGCCAGCTCCCCTAAAGGAGAGGGGGCCATCGGGGAGCTGTTTTTT. It encodes CASSPKGEGAIGELFF. V and J are TRBV18 and TRBJ2-2, with 7 bases fitting TRBD1. V lost 6 bases, J lost 7 bases, and 14 bases stayed unmatched. The CDR3 covers 16 residues. Germline-derived CDR1 and CDR2 are KGHSH and LQKENI.

The chain uses TRBV5-1 and TRBJ2-3, with 10 bases that match TRBD2. Unmatched junction bases numbered 10, after V lost 3 bases and J lost 0 bases. The CDR3 consists of 18 residues. Germline CDR1 SGHRS, CDR2 YFSETQ. The chain's CDR3 is CASSYQVLAGGSTDTQYF. The CDR3 DNA reads TGCGCCAGCAGCTACCAGGTCTTAGCGGGGGGCAGCACAGATACGCAGTATTTT.

The CDR3 is CASSLASGVYYEQYF. The CDR3 nucleotides are TGTGCCAGCAGCTTAGCGTCCGGGGTCTACTACGAGCAGTACTTC. The J gene is TRBJ2-7, the V gene TRBV7-9; tentatively, D is TRBD2 (5 bases). This CDR3 has 15 amino acids. Trimming removed 0 bases at V and 3 bases at J, with 12 bases between. Per the germline V gene, CDR1 is SEHNR and CDR2 is FQNEAQ (reference sequence).

The V and J genes are TRBV15 and TRBJ2-3, with D maybe TRBD1 (6 bases). The length of the CDR3 is 12 residues. CDR1 is LNHNV and CDR2 is YYDKDF in the germline V gene (reference sequence). V lost 3 bases and J lost 11, with 12 bases in between. The CDR3 DNA sequence: TGTGCCACCAGCAGCCTACAGGGTTTGCAGTATTTT. Translation gives CATSSLQGLQYF.

This rearrangement joins TRBV5-1 to TRBJ2-1; TRBD2 matches 10 bases. Germline V lookup: CDR1 SGHRS, CDR2 YFSETQ. This CDR3 comprises 17 residues. Losses at the gene ends were 4 bases for V and 0 bases for J; bases not matched to a gene: 7. The CDR3 is CASSLGLAASSYNEQFF. CDR3 coding DNA: TGCGCCAGCAGCCTAGGACTAGCGGCGAGCTCCTACAATGAGCAGTTCTTC.